This T cell receptor beta chain was recorded in a study of OX40 agonist ivuxolimab in advanced cancers. Turning to the overall study: Ivuxolimab was a fully human IgG2 agonistic monoclonal antibody targeting the costimulatory receptor OX40 (CD134). Peripheral TCRbeta sequencing aimed to test whether ivuxolimab altered TCR sequence diversity and caused clonal T-cell expansion. Of the 50 to 55 dose-escalation patients, hepatocellular carcinoma was present in some 19, melanoma in roughly 15, renal cell carcinoma in 9 and head and neck cancer in 9. A male proportion of 82.7% and a mean age of roughly 58 years, ranging from about 23 to 90, were recorded for the dose-escalation cohort. The paper reports the monotherapy dose-escalation portion (N of about 47 patients) of the phase I ivuxolimab trial. Intravenous ivuxolimab was administered to patients every 2 weeks at six dose levels: 0.01, 0.1, 0.3, 1.5, 3 and 10 mg/kg. Partial responses occurred in three dose-escalation patients: two with cutaneous melanoma and one with hepatocellular carcinoma. Prior anti-PD-1, anti-PD-L1 or anti-CTLA-4 therapy was permitted, and approximately 39% of dose-escalation patients had received checkpoint inhibitors. The investigation overall reported the following: At doses from 0.1 to 3.0 mg/kg, clonal expansion was seen in both CD4+ and CD8+ blood T cells between baseline and week 6. Partial responders in the 0.1-3.0 mg/kg groups had among the lowest normalized peripheral clonal expansion, especially among CD8+ T cells. The antigen specificity of the peripheral T cells that underwent clonal expansion was not determined. Low levels of normalized T-cell clonal expansion were also seen in some patients who did not respond. After ivuxolimab, expanded clones were on average more numerous among CD8+ T cells than among CD4+ T cells.

Patients with a history of autoimmune disease or receiving systemic immunosuppression were excluded from the trial. Peripheral blood for TCR sequencing was collected from all dose cohorts at baseline, on cycle 4 day 1, and on cycle 7 day 1. Samples came from an open-label, multicenter, first-in-human phase I dose-escalation trial of ivuxolimab. Adults with locally advanced or metastatic melanoma, renal cell, hepatocellular, or head and neck squamous cell carcinoma were enrolled in the trial. Before TCR sequencing, CD4+ T cells and CD8+ T cells were sorted from peripheral blood as separate populations. Genomic DNA was isolated from the sorted cells so that the TCRbeta CDR3 region could be sequenced. The immunoSEQ Assay was used for sequencing of TCRbeta CDR3 regions. The source is immuneACCESS, and TCRdb retained only in-frame sequences with V and J called. Part of the clones is not carried over; for the studies checked, unresolved V genes explain less than half of this, and the remainder is unexplained. The sample yields tens of thousands of clones; more than 80% were counted once. Jointly, the top ten make up approximately 2.4% of the sample.

In regard to this clone: There is no known antigen for this receptor. It has no much larger one-base neighbor in the sample; base qualities were not kept.

Sequences SEHNR (CDR1) and FQNEAQ (CDR2) are obtained from the germline V gene (reference sequence). Trimming takes 3 bases from V and 8 bases from J, and the germline ends sit 16 bases apart. The CDR3 sequence holds 15 residues, the cysteine and phenylalanine included. Only the CDR3 portion is preserved as DNA: 45 bases, with reading frame beginning at the first base. Recombination connected TRBV7-9 to TRBJ1-4; the D gene is possibly TRBD1, with 6 bases matching. The receptor comes from an adult with an advanced solid tumor such as melanoma, head and neck, liver or kidney cancer. This specimen was CD4+ or CD8+ T cells sorted from blood, taken in a trial of the OX40 agonist ivuxolimab. The CDR3: CASSFVGGQQEKLFF. The nucleotide sequence reads as follows: TGTGCCAGCAGCTTTGTGGGGGGCCAACAAGAAAAACTGTTTTTT. Full variable domain (CDR3 extended with the reference TRBV7-9 and TRBJ1-4 proteins): DTGVSQNPRHKITKRGQNVTFRCDPISEHNRLYWYRQTLGQGPEFLTYFQNEAQLEKSRLLSDRFSAERPKGSFSTLEIQRTEQGDSAMYLCASSFVGGQQEKLFFGSGTQLSVL.